Shown below are 28 T cell receptor beta chains from a single sample sequenced in a study of monozygotic twins with inflammatory bowel disease. One entry per CDR3 protein, without DNA, is what TCRdb gives after re-calling the 5' RACE reads. Its clone listing holds a few hundred thousand distinct CDR3 sequences. Material: blood. Receptor source: a human donor with ulcerative colitis or Crohn's disease, or a healthy co-twin of an affected twin (not recorded which).

The chain employs TRBV20-1 and TRBJ2-7; TCRdb's assignment of TRBD1 cannot be checked, as there is no DNA. This CDR3 is built from 13 residues. The V gene's germline CDR1 is DFQATT and CDR2 SNEGSKA (reference sequence). CDR3 protein: CSAARTGGNEQYF.

The genes are TRBV7-6 and TRBJ1-2; TCRdb's D gene call, TRBD1, goes unchecked for lack of DNA. The CDR3 runs to 13 residues. The germline V gene encodes CDR1 SGHVS and CDR2 FNYEAQ. The CDR3 is CASSTTGVDGYTF.

This chain connects TRBV6-5 to TRBJ2-1; TCRdb gives TRBD1 as the D gene, but with no DNA this cannot be confirmed. This CDR3 region has 13 residues. Germline values: CDR1 MNHEY, CDR2 SVGAGI. CDR3 in amino acids: CASTPQGGNEQFF.

This chain joins TRBV4-2 and TRBJ2-7; TCRdb picks TRBD2, but there is no DNA to check that call. Germline V lookup: CDR1 LGHNA, CDR2 YNFKEQ. The CDR3 has 15 residues. The CDR3 sequence is CASSQDLSQTYEQYF.

The V and J genes are TRBV6-6 and TRBJ1-4. The CDR3 loop spans 13 amino acids. Germline CDR1 and CDR2: MNHNY and SVGAGI (reference sequence). The CDR3 loop is CASSSAGNEKLFF.

The J gene is TRBJ2-4, the V gene TRBV7-2; TCRdb picks TRBD2, but there is no DNA to check that call. Germline V gives CDR1 SGHTA, CDR2 FQGNSA. The length of the CDR3 is 14 residues. The CDR3 spells CASSLDWTADIQYF.

The rearrangement uses TRBV12-3 or TRBV12-4 and TRBJ2-1; TCRdb names TRBD1, which stays unverified in the absence of DNA. The CDR3 totals 17 residues. The CDR3 sequence is CASSLRQGARSYNEQFF.

The J gene is TRBJ2-3, the V gene TRBV27. CDR1 and CDR2 (germline): MNHEY, SMNVEV (reference sequence). The CDR3 contains 11 residues. The chain's CDR3 is CASTIGDTQYF.

V usage is TRBV5-1 and J usage is TRBJ2-5. The CDR3 extends over 13 amino acids. Germline V lookup: CDR1 SGHRS, CDR2 YFSETQ. This chain's CDR3 is CASSLLAEETQYF.

The chain links TRBV7-9 to TRBJ2-6; TCRdb's assignment of TRBD1 cannot be checked, as there is no DNA. In germline, CDR1 is SEHNR, CDR2 FQNEAQ (reference sequence). CDR3 size: 16 residues. CDR3 in amino acids: CASSSSQGYGANVLTF.

The rearrangement joins TRBV4-1 to TRBJ1-3; TCRdb indicates TRBD1, and absent DNA this call remains unverified. The V gene's germline CDR1 is MGHRA and CDR2 YSYEKL. The CDR3 length is 18 residues. This CDR3 reads CASSQKKTGGISGNTIYF.

The rearrangement links TRBV29-1 to TRBJ2-2; lacking DNA, the TRBD1 call made by TCRdb goes unchecked. The CDR3 has 13 residues. CDR1 is SQVTM and CDR2 is ANQGSEA in the germline V gene. CDR3 in amino acids: CSAQRDRSGELFF.

The V gene is TRBV5-1, the J gene TRBJ2-5; TCRdb's D gene call, TRBD2, goes unchecked for lack of DNA. Germline-derived CDR1 and CDR2 are SGHRS and YFSETQ. The CDR3 totals 13 residues. CDR3 region: CASGTAGEETQYF.

The chain employs TRBV5-1 and TRBJ2-3; with no DNA, the TCRdb D assignment of TRBD1 cannot be verified. Germline V gene data show CDR1 as SGHRS and CDR2 as YFSETQ. The CDR3 has 15 residues. CDR3 protein: CASSRTGTGQATQYF.

The CDR3 sequence is CASSLGGGPSEQFF. This rearrangement joins TRBV7-3 to TRBJ2-1; the D gene TCRdb calls, TRBD2, cannot be checked with no DNA. Germline V CDR1 and CDR2: SGHTA, FQGTGA. This CDR3 contains 14 residues.

This chain uses TRBV12-3 or TRBV12-4 with TRBJ1-2. CDR3 length equals 13 residues. This CDR3 reads CASSLWGSNGYTF.

The CDR3 loop reads CASTQRLAEETQYF. This sequence joins TRBV12-3 or TRBV12-4 and TRBJ2-5; TCRdb gives TRBD2 as the D gene, but with no DNA this cannot be confirmed. This CDR3 is built from 14 residues.

CDR3 sequence reads: CSARIAGLTDTQYF. This chain uses TRBV20-1 with TRBJ2-3; without DNA, the TCRdb call of TRBD2 cannot be checked. The CDR3 spans 14 residues. Germline CDR1 DFQATT, CDR2 SNEGSKA (reference sequence).

This chain links TRBV15 with TRBJ2-3; TCRdb selects TRBD1, and the lack of DNA leaves this call unchecked. Germline V gene sequence: CDR1 LNHNV, CDR2 YYDKDF (reference sequence). CDR3 length: 14 residues. This chain's CDR3 is CATSRDRGTDTQYF. The full variable domain, with the rest looked up from reference TRBV15 and TRBJ2-3, is DAMVIQNPRYQVTQFGKPVTLSCSQTLNHNVMYWYQQKSSQAPKLLFHYYDKDFNNEADTPDNFQSRRPNTSFCFLDIRSPGLGDTAMYLCATSRDRGTDTQYFGPGTRLTVL.

The chain couples TRBV9 to TRBJ1-4; TCRdb names TRBD1, which stays unverified in the absence of DNA. Germline-derived CDR1 and CDR2 are SGDLS and YYNGEE. This CDR3 has 16 amino acids. CDR3 sequence: CASSVEGGGSNEKLFF.

V and J are TRBV5-6 and TRBJ2-7; without DNA, the TCRdb call of TRBD2 cannot be checked. This CDR3 is 12 amino acids long. Germline CDR1 and CDR2: SGHDT and YYEEEE. CDR3 region: CASSLVGLEQYF.

The genes are TRBV7-2 and TRBJ1-5; TCRdb's D call, TRBD1, is unchecked because there is no DNA. This CDR3 has 15 residues. Germline CDR1 reads SGHTA; CDR2 reads FQGNSA. CDR3 loop: CASSPGGLGNQPQHF.

The rearrangement links TRBV21-1 to TRBJ1-2. TRBV21-1 is tagged as a pseudogene. The CDR3 contains 14 residues. The CDR3 here is CASSPPPEGDGYTF.

This rearrangement joins TRBV14 to TRBJ2-2; without DNA, the TCRdb call of TRBD1 cannot be checked. Germline V gene data show CDR1 as SGHDN and CDR2 as FVKESK. The CDR3 spans 14 residues. CDR3 sequence: CASSLGRGSGELFF.

This chain connects TRBV5-1 to TRBJ1-1. CDR1 is SGHRS, CDR2 YFSETQ, per germline. The CDR3 consists of 15 residues. The CDR3 region is CASSLIVGPNTEAFF.

This chain connects TRBV12-3 or TRBV12-4 to TRBJ1-2. The CDR3 is 12 amino acids. This CDR3 reads CASSLQRDYYTF.

The chain has TRBV7-8 and TRBJ2-1. The CDR3 length is 13 residues. Germline lookup yields CDR1 SGHVS and CDR2 FQNEAQ. This chain's CDR3 is CASSYHLTSEQFF.

The chain couples TRBV27 to TRBJ2-7; the TRBD1 assignment by TCRdb is unverifiable without DNA. This CDR3 comprises 15 residues. Looked up from germline, CDR1 is MNHEY and CDR2 is SMNVEV (reference sequence). This CDR3 reads CASSSQVRGHYEQYF.